One sample yielded the 30 T cell receptor beta chains listed below, sequenced in a study of T cell changes during pregnancy in multiple sclerosis. Here immunoSEQ multiplex PCR was the method, and the copy in TCRdb shows in-frame clones only, minus some. This table holds under 70,000 clones, over 80% found once. The sequences come from peripheral blood, collected in the third trimester of pregnancy. Receptor source: a female donor in good health, enrolled as a control in a pregnancy study.

This clone is a singleton in its sample. V is TRBV5-4 and J is TRBJ1-2; TRBD1 aligns across 8 bases. The junction had 6 bases not matched to a gene; V was cut back by 3 bases and J by 2 bases. The CDR3 totals 15 residues. Germline V CDR1 and CDR2: SGHNT, YYREEE (reference sequence). CDR3 in DNA: TGTGCCAGCAGCTCGAAAGACAGGGGAAACTATGGCTACACCTTC. It translates to CASSSKDRGNYGYTF.

This sequence joins TRBV7-3 and TRBJ1-2; 8 nucleotides line up with TRBD1. The germline CDR1 and CDR2 sequences are SGHTA and FQGTGA. There are 13 residues in the CDR3. With 6 bases clipped from V and 8 bases from J, the junction kept 8 bases outside the gene matches. In DNA, the CDR3 is TGTGCCAGCAGTTCAGGACAGGGTGGGGGCTACACCTTC. Its protein product is CASSSGQGGGYTF. Variable domain in full (rest from reference TRBV7-3 and TRBJ1-2): GAGVSQTPSNKVTEKGKYVELRCDPISGHTALYWYRQSLGQGPEFLIYFQGTGAADDSGLPNDRFFAVRPEGSVSTLKIQRTERGDSAVYLCASSSGQGGGYTFGSGTRLTVV.

This clone was picked up one time. The V and J genes are TRBV7-9 and TRBJ1-1; no definite D call. This CDR3 has 14 amino acids. CDR1 and CDR2 (germline): SEHNR, FQNEAQ (reference sequence). The V and J ends lost 5 bases and 4 bases respectively, with 14 bases between them. CDR3 sequence: CASSPAPQSTEAFF. The CDR3 region has the DNA TGTGCCAGCAGCCCGGCCCCACAGAGCACTGAAGCTTTCTTT.

This clone has a single count. The rearrangement links TRBV6-6 to TRBJ2-5, with TRBD1 identical over 7 bases. The DNA end favors TRBJ2-7, so the J call may be wrong. Germline lookup yields CDR1 MNHNY and CDR2 SVGAGI (reference sequence). The CDR3 runs to 14 residues. The DNA for the CDR3 is TGTGCCAGCAGCCCCGGGACAGCAAGGGACGAGCAGTACTTC. Residues: CASSPGTARDEQYF.

The J gene is TRBJ1-1, the V gene TRBV6-6, with 7 bases identical to TRBD1. Looked up from germline, CDR1 is MNHNY and CDR2 is SVGAGI (reference sequence). CDR3 length equals 13 residues. J gave up 4 bases and V 7 bases, and 6 bases lay outside the gene matches. The CDR3 sequence is CASTKRQGTEAFF. The CDR3 nucleotides are TGTGCCAGCACCAAACGACAGGGCACTGAAGCTTTCTTT.

This clone was observed a single time. The chain recombines TRBV5-4 with TRBJ1-2; D remains unclear. V dropped 3 bases and J dropped 5 bases, with 5 bases sitting between them. Germline V lookup: CDR1 SGHNT, CDR2 YYREEE (reference sequence). The CDR3 spans 11 residues. CDR3 in amino acids: CASSSVYGYTF. In DNA form, the CDR3 reads TGTGCCAGCAGCTCGGTATATGGCTACACCTTC.

The chain joins TRBV19 to TRBJ1-5; unclear D gene. The germline CDR1 and CDR2 sequences are LNHDA and SQIVND (reference sequence). V lost 3 bases and J lost 8, with 17 bases in between. The CDR3 is made up of 15 amino acids. This CDR3 is CASSIRRPGGEPQHF. Written as DNA, the CDR3 is TGTGCCAGTAGTATCAGGAGGCCAGGAGGTGAGCCCCAGCATTTT.

The chain carries TRBV6-1 and TRBJ2-2, with D possibly matching TRBD1 (6 bases). The germline gives CDR1 MNHNS, CDR2 SASEGT. The CDR3 extends over 15 amino acids. V dropped 4 bases and J dropped 3 bases, with 12 bases sitting between them. In DNA, the CDR3 is TGTGCCAGCAGTGTCAGGGGCCGGGACACCGGGGAGCTGTTTTTT. This codes for CASSVRGRDTGELFF.

The V call is TRBV10-3, the J call TRBJ2-1; D remains ambiguous. Trimming pared 0 bases from V and 7 bases from J, leaving 13 bases between. Looked up from germline, CDR1 is ENHRY and CDR2 is SYGVKD. The CDR3 totals 15 residues. Here the CDR3 reads CAISESLGRRNEQFF. The DNA of the CDR3 is TGTGCCATCAGTGAGTCTCTTGGGCGAAGAAATGAGCAGTTCTTC.

The CDR3 loop reads CATSQAGGSWDTQYF. Here the CDR3 DNA reads TGTGCCACCAGCCAAGCGGGGGGATCCTGGGATACGCAGTATTTT. The J gene is TRBJ2-3, the V gene TRBV15, with 9 bases lining up with TRBD2. V shed 5 bases, J shed 6 bases, and the junction held 9 bases outside the gene matches. The CDR3 runs to 15 residues. CDR1 and CDR2 from the germline V gene are LNHNV and YYDKDF (reference sequence).

The V call is TRBV4-2, the J call TRBJ2-1; 9 bases are a match to TRBD2. From germline, CDR1 is LGHNA and CDR2 YNFKEQ. J lost 6 bases, V lost 3 bases, and 9 bases had no gene match. The CDR3 covers 16 residues. CDR3 DNA: TGTGCCAGCAGCCAGCCAGCGGGGGGCAACCCCAATGAGCAGTTCTTC. Translation gives CASSQPAGGNPNEQFF.

V is TRBV6-6 and J is TRBJ1-2; 9 bases align to TRBD1. The V segment lost 5 bases and the J segment 5 bases; nucleotides outside the gene matches: 3. Germline lookup yields CDR1 MNHNY and CDR2 SVGAGI (reference sequence). CDR3 size: 13 residues. CDR3 DNA: TGTGCCAGCAGTGGGGACAGGGCTTATGGCTACACCTTC. Protein sequence: CASSGDRAYGYTF.

V gene TRBV6-5 combines with J gene TRBJ1-1; the D gene is possibly TRBD1 (6 bases). From germline, CDR1 is MNHEY and CDR2 SVGAGI. V was pared by 5 bases and J by 1 base, with 11 bases between. CDR3 length equals 14 residues. The CDR3 loop reads CASSTGWGNTEAFF. The CDR3 region has the DNA TGTGCCAGCAGTACAGGGTGGGGGAACACTGAAGCTTTCTTT.

This rearrangement joins TRBV29-1 to TRBJ2-2, with D perhaps matching TRBD2 (5 bases). This CDR3 comprises 15 residues. V was trimmed by 7 bases and J by 3 bases, leaving 18 bases between them. Germline V CDR1 and CDR2: SQVTM, ANQGSEA. CDR3 amino acids: CSAVSLTGYTGELFF. In DNA form, the CDR3 reads TGCAGCGCAGTCAGTTTAACGGGGTACACCGGGGAGCTGTTTTTT.

This clone came up once. The chain uses TRBV19 and TRBJ1-4; D is perhaps TRBD1 (6 bases). Deletions cut 8 bases from V and 0 bases from J, with 7 bases between. Per germline, CDR1 LNHDA and CDR2 SQIVND (reference sequence). This CDR3 is built from 13 residues. The CDR3 spells CASRDTTNEKLFF. DNA of the CDR3: TGTGCCAGTCGGGACACAACTAATGAAAAACTGTTTTTT.

CDR3 in amino acids: CASRISTGEQYF. Written as DNA, the CDR3 is TGTGCCAGCCGAATCTCTACGGGGGAGCAGTACTTC. V is TRBV6-5 and J is TRBJ2-7, with D tentatively TRBD2 (5 bases). Per germline, CDR1 MNHEY and CDR2 SVGAGI. The CDR3 extends over 12 amino acids. The ends were cut back, 8 bases at V and 7 bases at J, with 15 bases in the middle.

This chain links TRBV7-3 with TRBJ2-2; 8 bases fit TRBD1. The CDR3 loop spans 14 amino acids. V gave up 3 bases and J gave up 7 bases; unmatched junction bases: 4. Germline V CDR1 and CDR2: SGHTA, FQGTGA. The CDR3 loop reads CASSFLTGGGELFF. The CDR3 nucleotides read TGTGCCAGCAGCTTCCTCACAGGGGGCGGGGAGCTGTTTTTT.

The DNA of the CDR3 is TGCAGCGTTGAGGACAGCCTTAACTATGGCTACACCTTC. Encoded protein: CSVEDSLNYGYTF. The V gene is TRBV29-1, the J gene TRBJ1-2, with TRBD1 as a possible D gene (6 bases). The CDR3 is 13 residues long. With 3 bases removed from V and 1 base from J, the gap between germline ends came to 9 bases. Looked up from germline, CDR1 is SQVTM and CDR2 is ANQGSEA.

V usage is TRBV29-1 and J usage is TRBJ2-7, with a possible D match to TRBD1 (6 bases). In germline, CDR1 is SQVTM, CDR2 ANQGSEA. With 1 base removed from V and 6 bases from J, the gap between germline ends came to 10 bases. This CDR3 contains 12 residues. The CDR3, as DNA: TGCAGCGTTGAAGGGACAGTTGGCGAGCAGTACTTC. Encoded protein: CSVEGTVGEQYF.

The chain links TRBV28 to TRBJ2-5; 8 bases are shared with TRBD2. Germline V gives CDR1 MDHEN, CDR2 SYDVKM. This CDR3 contains 13 residues. After removal of 5 bases from V and 10 bases from J, the junction contained 9 bases not matched to a gene. CDR3 residues: CASSPSTAGGQYF. CDR3 nucleotides: TGTGCCAGCAGTCCCTCCACCGCGGGGGGCCAGTACTTC.

This chain joins TRBV7-9 and TRBJ2-2; D possibly corresponds to TRBD2 (5 bases). This CDR3 is built from 13 residues. The ends were cut back, 3 bases at V and 4 bases at J, with 6 bases in the middle. Germline lookup yields CDR1 SEHNR and CDR2 FQNEAQ (reference sequence). CDR3 in DNA: TGTGCCAGCAGCTTCGGGGTCACCGGGGAGCTGTTTTTT. This gives the protein CASSFGVTGELFF.

This chain connects TRBV15 to TRBJ1-5; D might be TRBD1 (5 bases). The germline V and J ends were trimmed by 1 base and 6 bases, with 16 bases remaining between them. This CDR3 is 16 amino acids long. The germline CDR1 and CDR2 sequences are LNHNV and YYDKDF (reference sequence). The CDR3 here is CATSRVGLTGGQPQHF. In nucleotides, the CDR3 is TGTGCCACCAGCAGAGTAGGTTTAACGGGGGGTCAGCCCCAGCATTTT.

This chain connects TRBV2 to TRBJ1-1, with a tentative D call TRBD1 (6 bases). Between the trimmed V and J ends, which lost 3 bases and 1 base, there was a span of 12 bases. CDR1 SNHLY and CDR2 FYNNEI come from the germline V gene. The CDR3 extends over 15 amino acids. The CDR3 is CASSEVGQPNTEAFF. The CDR3 DNA is TGTGCCAGCAGTGAGGTCGGACAGCCGAACACTGAAGCTTTCTTT.

The rearrangement links TRBV19 to TRBJ2-7; TRBD1 matches 9 bases. The trim removed 10 bases at V and 5 bases at J, leaving 12 bases unmatched. Per the germline V gene, CDR1 is LNHDA and CDR2 is SQIVND (reference sequence). This CDR3 comprises 14 residues. The CDR3 bases are TGTGCCACCCGTCGGGGGACAGGGCTCAACGAGCAGTACTTC. Its protein product is CATRRGTGLNEQYF.

This chain uses TRBV7-6 with TRBJ1-5; D gene uncertain. The germline CDR1 and CDR2 sequences are SGHVS and FNYEAQ. Trimming took 0 bases from V and 2 from J, leaving 5 bases between them. This CDR3 is 14 amino acids long. CDR3 residues: CASSLAVGNQPQHF. Written as DNA, the CDR3 is TGTGCCAGCAGCTTAGCTGTCGGCAATCAGCCCCAGCATTTT.

The rearrangement links TRBV10-1 to TRBJ2-3; 11 bases agree with TRBD1. After removal of 3 bases from V and 10 bases from J, the junction contained 9 bases not matched to a gene. Per germline, CDR1 WNHNN and CDR2 SYGVQD (reference sequence). CDR3 length: 15 amino acids. The CDR3 DNA follows: TGCGCCAGCAGTGACTCGGGACAGGGGGGGGTAGCGCAGTATTTT. Translated: CASSDSGQGGVAQYF.

The CDR3 loop reads CASSDPRHVGGPTSSNQPQHF. In DNA form, the CDR3 reads TGTGCCAGCAGTGACCCCAGGCATGTTGGTGGTCCGACGAGTAGCAATCAGCCCCAGCATTTT. The chain has TRBV2 and TRBJ1-5; D gene unclear. CDR3 length equals 21 residues. Trimming cost V 3 bases and J 0 bases, with 27 bases left between them. In germline, CDR1 is SNHLY, CDR2 FYNNEI.

This clone appeared a single time. The chain links TRBV7-9 to TRBJ1-4; D remains unclear. CDR1 is SEHNR and CDR2 is FQNEAQ in the germline V gene (reference sequence). CDR3 length equals 16 residues. Trimming stripped 1 base from V and 5 bases from J, with 14 bases between. DNA of the CDR3: TGTGCCAGCAGCTTAGTCCCCGAGTACCCCAATGAAAAACTGTTTTTT. Amino acid sequence: CASSLVPEYPNEKLFF.

This chain links TRBV30 with TRBJ1-1; no clear D gene. The CDR3 has 11 residues. V shed 0 bases and J shed 5 bases, with 4 bases lying between them. Germline CDR1 and CDR2: GTSNPN and SVGIG (reference sequence). As DNA, the CDR3 is TGTGCCTGGAGTGTGCAGACTGAAGCTTTCTTT. Translated: CAWSVQTEAFF.

This sequence joins TRBV7-9 and TRBJ1-2; TRBD1 matches 10 bases. Germline CDR1 SEHNR, CDR2 FQNEAQ (reference sequence). V lost 4 bases to trimming and J lost 4 bases; unmatched junction nucleotides: 3. The CDR3 totals 14 residues. The CDR3 DNA reads TGTGCCAGCAGCTCCGGACAGGGGGGCTATGGCTACACCTTC. Amino acids: CASSSGQGGYGYTF.